This is a list of T cell receptor beta chains from one sample in a study of T cell repertoires in cytomegalovirus infection. In TCRdb, the reads were re-called with MiXCR into one record per CDR3 protein. The sample holds 200,000 to 250,000 distinct CDR3 sequences, roughly 22% seen once. Sequenced sample: CD8+ T cells from PBMCs. All receptors come from a human donor in good health (CMV status not recorded). Some clones in this sample may be carry-over from other donors' samples. Both conserved end residues are part of each CDR3. The D gene is left open where the match is weak. A row's size may be missing; if present it is once, few, many or a size class.

v_gene	abundance	j_gene	d_gene	CDR3nt	CDR3aa
TRBV19	few	TRBJ1-3	-	TGTGCCAGTCGCTCGGAGGGGATGGCTGTGACTCCATCGGGGGGAAACACCATATATTTT	CASRSEGMAVTPSGGNTIYF
TRBV19	few	TRBJ2-3	TRBD2	TGTGCCAGTAGCCCTTTTCTGGGACTAGCGACAGATACGCAGTATTTT	CASSPFLGLATDTQYF
TRBV9	-	TRBJ2-1	-	TGTGCCAGCAGCGGCTGGGACATGTACAATGAGCAGTTCTTC	CASSGWDMYNEQFF
TRBV2	few	TRBJ2-7	TRBD1	TGTGCCAGCAGGGGGACAGGGACAGTAAACGAGCAGTACTTC	CASRGTGTVNEQYF
TRBV29-1	-	TRBJ2-5	TRBD2	TGCAGCGTTGATCCCCGGGGGGAAAAGACCCAGTACTTC	CSVDPRGEKTQYF
TRBV4-1	few	TRBJ2-1	-	TGCGCCAGCAGCCTGCCGACCCCTTACAATGAGCAGTTCTTC	CASSLPTPYNEQFF
TRBV7-9	few	TRBJ2-1	-	TGTGCCAGCAGCTTAAGACCGTGGGATGAGCAGTTCTTC	CASSLRPWDEQFF
TRBV20-1	-	TRBJ1-3	-	TGCAGTGCTAGAGAGTCAATTGGGCAGGGTCCAAACACCATATATTTT	CSARESIGQGPNTIYF
TRBV5-4	-	TRBJ2-1	-	TGTGTCAGCAGCTTGCGCGGGTACTACAATGAGCAGTTCTTC	CVSSLRGYYNEQFF
TRBV6-6	-	TRBJ1-5	-	TGTGCCAGCAGTTATAGGGGCGAGGATCAGCCCCAGCATTTT	CASSYRGEDQPQHF
TRBV7-6	many	TRBJ2-1	TRBD2	TGTGCCAGCAGTCGTAACCCTAGCGGGGGGTACGATGAGCAGTTCTTC	CASSRNPSGGYDEQFF
TRBV7-2	many	TRBJ2-7	-	TGTGCCAGCAGCGCGGGACTCATGTTTACCTACGAGCAGTACTTC	CASSAGLMFTYEQYF
TRBV6-6	few	TRBJ2-5	TRBD2	TGTGCCAGCAGTTACTCGACTGGTAGCGGGCAAGAGACCCAGTACTTC	CASSYSTGSGQETQYF
TRBV28	-	TRBJ2-5	TRBD1	TGTGCCAGCAGTTTATCAACAGGGGCCGGGCAAGAGACCCAGTACTTC	CASSLSTGAGQETQYF
TRBV14	many	TRBJ2-1	-	TGTGCCAGCAGCCAAGGATGGGACGTTTGGTACAATGAGCAGTTCTTC	CASSQGWDVWYNEQFF
TRBV28	-	TRBJ1-2	-	TGTGCCAGCAGACCTCCCGGGGACCTAAGGCGCTACACCTTC	CASRPPGDLRRYTF
TRBV6-6	few	TRBJ1-3	-	TGTGCCAGCAGTTACGATGCAGCGAGCTCTGGAAACACCATATATTTT	CASSYDAASSGNTIYF
TRBV11-1	few	TRBJ2-5	-	TGTGCCAGCAGCCGGAGGGACGGAGAGACCCAGTACTTC	CASSRRDGETQYF
TRBV4-1	many	TRBJ1-5	-	TGCGCCAGCAGTTCCGGTCCTCCCGCCGGTTATAGCAATCAGCCCCAGCATTTT	CASSSGPPAGYSNQPQHF
TRBV6-5	few	TRBJ1-3	-	TGTGCCAGCAGTTTCGCCGCCGCGGGAAACACCATATATTTT	CASSFAAAGNTIYF
TRBV2	few	TRBJ2-1	TRBD1	TGTGCCAGCAGAAGCGGGACAGGGGTTTACAATGAGCAGTTCTTC	CASRSGTGVYNEQFF
TRBV29-1	few	TRBJ1-1	-	TGCAGCGTTGAGAAGAACACTGAAGCTTTCTTT	CSVEKNTEAFF
TRBV27	-	TRBJ1-1	-	TGTGCCAGCAGTTTAAACAGTGGTTACACTGAAGCTTTCTTT	CASSLNSGYTEAFF
TRBV6-5	-	TRBJ1-4	-	TGTGCCAGCAGTTACTCGTATTCCGGAACTGAAAAACTGTTTTTT	CASSYSYSGTEKLFF
TRBV2	-	TRBJ2-2	TRBD1	TGTGCCAGTATGGGACAGGGGAACACCGGGGAGCTGTTTTTT	CASMGQGNTGELFF
TRBV29-1	many	TRBJ1-1	-	TGCAGCGTTGCACCCGGAAGACCTGAAGCTTTCTTT	CSVAPGRPEAFF
TRBV7-8	few	TRBJ2-6	-	TGTGCCAGCAGCTTAGAGGGGTCGTACGGGGCCAACGTCCTGACTTTC	CASSLEGSYGANVLTF
TRBV28	few	TRBJ1-1	TRBD1	TGTGCCAGCAGTATTACAACAGGGGGCACTGAAGCTTTCTTT	CASSITTGGTEAFF
TRBV29-1	few	TRBJ1-1	-	TGCAGCGGCCTGGGGGGGGTCTCCACTGAAGCTTTCTTT	CSGLGGVSTEAFF
TRBV6-6	few	TRBJ2-4	-	TGTGCCAGCACAGAGGGGCCCGGGAACATTCAGTACTTC	CASTEGPGNIQYF
TRBV12-3/TRBV12-4	many	TRBJ1-1	-	TGTGCCAGCAGTACGTCACCCATATCTGAAGCTTTCTTT	CASSTSPISEAFF
TRBV3-1	-	TRBJ2-1	TRBD2	TGTGCCAGCGGGACTAGCGGGGGCCTTTACAATGAGCAGTTCTTC	CASGTSGGLYNEQFF
TRBV7-2	-	TRBJ2-3	-	TGTGCCAGCAGCTTCCTAAACACAGATACGCAGTATTTT	CASSFLNTDTQYF
TRBV28	many	TRBJ2-7	-	TGTGCCAGCAGTGAGGGACATGCAGCGAACGAGCAGTACTTC	CASSEGHAANEQYF
TRBV6-8	-	TRBJ2-6	-	TGTGCCAGCAGTTACTCCCCGACCCCGTGGGCGTCTGGGGCCAACGTCCTGACTTTC	CASSYSPTPWASGANVLTF
TRBV4-1	many	TRBJ1-2	TRBD1	TGCGCCAGCAGTTTCGGGCCCTCCCGGGACAGGGCTCATGGCTACACCTTC	CASSFGPSRDRAHGYTF
TRBV4-2	few	TRBJ2-7	-	TGTGCCAGCAGCCAAGGGCCAGAAACCTACGAGCAGTACTTC	CASSQGPETYEQYF
TRBV25-1	few	TRBJ2-3	TRBD1	TGTGCCAGCAGTGATCCCCCGGGACAGCTCACAGATACGCAGTATTTT	CASSDPPGQLTDTQYF
TRBV12-3/TRBV12-4	many	TRBJ1-2	-	TGTGCCAGCAGTCCCGGGCCGCCTAACTATGGCTACACCTTC	CASSPGPPNYGYTF
TRBV28	few	TRBJ2-5	-	TGTGCCAGCAGTATCACGGTCCGGGAGACCCAGTACTTC	CASSITVRETQYF
TRBV2	few	TRBJ1-5	-	TGTGCCAGCAGTATGAGACAGGCGATCAATCAGCCCCAGCATTTT	CASSMRQAINQPQHF
TRBV28	few	TRBJ2-1	-	TGTGCCAGCAGTTTATACCCATCCCGGACAGAGAAAAATGAGCAGTTCTTC	CASSLYPSRTEKNEQFF
TRBV6-1	few	TRBJ1-1	-	TGTGCCAGCAGAAACTCTGCACTCGAAGCTTTCTTT	CASRNSALEAFF
TRBV24-1	-	TRBJ2-1	-	TGTGCCACCAGTGCCGCGTATCTGGCCTCCTACAATGAGCAGTTCTTC	CATSAAYLASYNEQFF
TRBV28	few	TRBJ1-4	TRBD1	TGTGCCAGCACTGAACAGGGGGCGAGGACTAATGAAAAACTGTTTTTT	CASTEQGARTNEKLFF
TRBV15	few	TRBJ2-1	-	TGTGCCACCAGCTTAGAGGGGACTCTCTCCTACAATGAGCAGTTCTTC	CATSLEGTLSYNEQFF
TRBV7-2	many	TRBJ2-5	-	TGTGCCAGCAGCTTCGGGCCCCCACAAGAGACCCAGTACTTC	CASSFGPPQETQYF
TRBV27	few	TRBJ2-7	-	TGTGCCAGCAGTTTCGGTACCACCTACCAGCAGTACTTC	CASSFGTTYQQYF
TRBV25-1	-	TRBJ1-1	-	TGTGCCAGCAGTGAACCCGGGGGCGCGTATGAAGCTTTCTTT	CASSEPGGAYEAFF
TRBV7-9	many	TRBJ2-7	-	TGTGCCAGCAGTTCAGACAGATACGAGCAGTACTTC	CASSSDRYEQYF
TRBV20-1	-	TRBJ2-5	TRBD2	TGCAGTGCGAGAGGACTAGCGGGGGGGCTAGTCGCAGAGACCCAGTACTTC	CSARGLAGGLVAETQYF
TRBV25-1	few	TRBJ2-7	-	TGTGCCAGCAGGGGAACCGGGACCAACTCCTACGAGCAGTACTTC	CASRGTGTNSYEQYF
TRBV7-6	few	TRBJ2-1	-	TGTGCCAGCAGCACGGAGCGAAGCTCCTACAATGAGCAGTTCTTC	CASSTERSSYNEQFF
TRBV29-1	-	TRBJ2-1	-	TGCAGCGTCGAAGATGGGGGGGCCGGTGAGCAGTTCTTC	CSVEDGGAGEQFF
TRBV19	-	TRBJ2-1	TRBD1	TGTGCCAGTAGTACCAACAGGGGCCCCTACAATGAGCAGTTCTTC	CASSTNRGPYNEQFF
TRBV7-9	few	TRBJ2-1	-	TGTGCCAGCAGCTTAATCCGGAATGAGCAGTTCTTC	CASSLIRNEQFF
TRBV7-9	-	TRBJ1-1	-	TGTGCCAGCAGCCAACTACAGGGAGTGAACACTGAAGCTTTCTTT	CASSQLQGVNTEAFF
TRBV6-5	few	TRBJ1-5	-	TGTGCCAGCAGGACGGGGTATCAGCCCCAGCATTTT	CASRTGYQPQHF
TRBV7-9	many	TRBJ2-1	-	TGTGCCAGCAGTTTAAGCTATGAGCAGTTCTTC	CASSLSYEQFF
TRBV19	few	TRBJ2-1	TRBD2	TGTGCCACCTCGAGGGCTAGCGGGGGATTTAATGAGCAGTTCTTC	CATSRASGGFNEQFF